Listed below are T cell receptor beta chains from one sample, sequenced in a study of T cells in Graves' hyperthyroidism and ophthalmopathy. MiXCR was run by TCRdb on the multiplex PCR reads, yielding one entry per CDR3 protein. Altogether about 350,000 distinct CDR3 sequences are present, approximately 15% being singletons, with the ten largest covering about 26%. The sample comprised blood. These receptors originate from a woman aged 25-40 years with Graves' hyperthyroidism. The CDR3 runs from the conserved cysteine through the conserved F or W.

J: TRBJ1-6; V: TRBV6-1; CDR3: CASSGRSLGRAGSPLHF
J: TRBJ1-5; V: TRBV19; CDR3: CASSPAWGRGNQPQHF
J: TRBJ1-1; V: TRBV29-1; CDR3: CSGGQGLNTEAFF
J: TRBJ2-6; V: TRBV4-2; CDR3: CASSPGPTSGANVLTF
J: TRBJ1-2; V: TRBV28; CDR3: CASSLSLQGSNYGYTF
J: TRBJ2-1; V: TRBV20-1; CDR3: CSARDPNPGTSGRTYSYNEQFF
J: TRBJ2-1; V: TRBV6-1; CDR3: CASSYSEQFF
J: TRBJ1-1; V: TRBV7-9; CDR3: CASSVGLEAFF
J: TRBJ1-1; V: TRBV19; CDR3: CASSSIGGWAEAFF
J: TRBJ2-1; V: TRBV28; CDR3: CASTPQGLAGAGVDEQFF
J: TRBJ2-7; V: TRBV29-1; CDR3: CSVGQGDSYEQYF
J: TRBJ2-7; V: TRBV5-1; CDR3: CASSLPGVSHEQYF
J: TRBJ2-5; V: TRBV7-2; CDR3: CASSSRFIQETQYF
J: TRBJ2-5; V: TRBV6-2/TRBV6-3; CDR3: CASSYSIAEDRGNRVTQYF
J: TRBJ2-3; V: TRBV12-3/TRBV12-4; CDR3: CASSPELARGTDTQYF
J: TRBJ2-1; V: TRBV9; CDR3: CASSALAGGPREQFF
J: TRBJ2-2; V: TRBV15; CDR3: CATSKAGGNNTGGLFF
J: TRBJ2-5; V: TRBV7-2; CDR3: CAGSSLQTQYF
J: TRBJ2-1; V: TRBV11-2; CDR3: CASSFGTANYNEQFF
J: TRBJ1-4; V: TRBV5-1; CDR3: CASSLDGATNEKLFF
J: TRBJ2-2; V: TRBV7-8; CDR3: CASSSLGRTANTGELFF
J: TRBJ2-1; V: TRBV20-1; CDR3: CSAETSGSFGNEQFF
J: TRBJ2-3; V: TRBV20-1; CDR3: CSARGGPRGTDTQYF
J: TRBJ2-3; V: TRBV12-3/TRBV12-4; CDR3: CASSLLSSTDTQYF
J: TRBJ2-2; V: TRBV4-3; CDR3: CASSQGLPNLRGQNTGELFF
J: TRBJ1-4; V: TRBV2; CDR3: CASSEGTGRSPNEKLFF
J: TRBJ2-2; V: TRBV7-3; CDR3: CASSLGRTPRELGGELFF
J: TRBJ1-2; V: TRBV28; CDR3: CASILKGYGYTF
J: TRBJ2-2; V: TRBV20-1; CDR3: CSARVGYPGELFF
J: TRBJ1-5; V: TRBV12-3/TRBV12-4; CDR3: CASSFGNSNQPQHF
J: TRBJ1-5; V: TRBV12-3/TRBV12-4; CDR3: CASSAMGGQPQHF